Below are 19 T cell receptor beta chains sequenced from a single sample in a study of T-cell memory formation after mild COVID-19. A single record per CDR3 protein comes from TCRdb applying MiXCR to the 5' RACE reads. The table lists fewer than 400,000 distinct CDR3 sequences, roughly 15% of them singletons. Input material: PBMCs or a T cell subset sorted from them (not recorded which). The receptors stem from a man aged 18 to 35 who had mild COVID-19 (a few samples of this study predate the infection). Cell type and time point are not known.

V and J are TRBV5-1 and TRBJ2-6; tentative D call: TRBD2 (6 bases). Deletions cut 0 bases from V and 2 bases from J, with 9 bases between. Looked up from germline, CDR1 is SGHRS and CDR2 is YFSETQ. This CDR3 spans 16 amino acids. The CDR3 sequence: CASSLGSGAGANVLTF. The CDR3 bases are TGCGCCAGCAGCTTGGGGTCGGGAGCTGGGGCCAACGTCCTGACTTTC.

V usage is TRBV28 and J usage is TRBJ2-7, with 9 bases lining up with TRBD1. V trimming: 2 bases; J trimming: 3 bases; junction bases outside the gene matches: 5. Germline V lookup: CDR1 MDHEN, CDR2 SYDVKM. CDR3 size: 15 residues. DNA of the CDR3: TGTGCCAGCAGTTTACCTGGGACAGGGTTCTACGAGCAGTACGTC. It codes for CASSLPGTGFYEQYV.

V is TRBV24-1 and J is TRBJ2-1, with D unclear. This CDR3 is built from 13 residues. Trimming removed 3 bases from V and 7 bases from J, with 9 bases in between. Germline V gene sequence: CDR1 KGHDR, CDR2 SFDVKD. Here the CDR3 DNA reads TGTGCCACCAGTGATCCTATTAGAAATGAGCAGTTCTTC. Amino acids: CATSDPIRNEQFF.

The sample holds a few counts of this clonotype. This sequence joins TRBV20-1 and TRBJ1-2, with TRBD1 matching over 8 bases. Per germline, CDR1 DFQATT and CDR2 SNEGSKA (reference sequence). The CDR3 sequence is 15 residues long. Unmatched junction bases numbered 10, after V lost 3 bases and J lost 4 bases. CDR3 residues: CSARDRVLSSYGYTF. The CDR3 DNA follows: TGCAGTGCTAGGGACAGGGTACTTTCGAGCTATGGCTACACCTTC.

This chain uses TRBV9 with TRBJ2-5; 8 positions match TRBD2. The CDR3 is made up of 15 amino acids. Germline V gene data show CDR1 as SGDLS and CDR2 as YYNGEE. J gave up 9 bases and V 5 bases, and 15 bases lay outside the gene matches. The CDR3 region has the DNA TGTGCCAGCAGTGCAGATGGGACTAGGTTCGGGCCCCAGTACTTC. The encoded protein is CASSADGTRFGPQYF. The whole variable domain, filled in from reference TRBV9 and TRBJ2-5, reads DSGVTQTPKHLITATGQRVTLRCSPRSGDLSVYWYQQSLDQGLQFLIQYYNGEERAKGNILERFSAQQFPDLHSELNLSSLELGDSALYFCASSADGTRFGPQYFGPGTRLLVL.

The gene calls are TRBV7-9 and TRBJ1-2, with a weak D call TRBD1 (5 bases). CDR3 length: 12 residues. CDR1 and CDR2 (germline): SEHNR, FQNEAQ (reference sequence). Trimming took 5 bases from V and 7 from J, leaving 11 bases between them. The CDR3 loop reads CASSGYQGGYTF. CDR3 coding DNA: TGTGCCAGCAGCGGCTACCAGGGTGGCTACACCTTC.

V is TRBV2 and J is TRBJ2-2; D is uncertain. The germline V gene encodes CDR1 SNHLY and CDR2 FYNNEI. V lost 6 bases to trimming and J lost 9 bases, with 14 bases between them. The CDR3 totals 13 residues. Written as DNA, the CDR3 is TGTGCCAGCAGGCCAGTTTCTGGCCGGGAGCTGTTTTTT. Protein: CASRPVSGRELFF.

The chain joins TRBV29-1 to TRBJ1-2, with 10 bases fitting TRBD1. Losses at the gene ends were 0 bases for V and 3 bases for J; bases not matched to a gene: 7. The germline V gene has CDR1 SQVTM and CDR2 ANQGSEA. The CDR3 consists of 16 residues. The CDR3 sequence is CSVEELGQGDYYGYTF. The CDR3 DNA follows: TGCAGCGTTGAAGAACTCGGACAGGGGGATTACTATGGCTACACCTTC.

The chain recombines TRBV9 with TRBJ2-1, with 13 bases fitting TRBD2. With V trimmed by 3 bases and J by 3 bases, 6 bases remained unmatched. The CDR3 totals 17 residues. Germline V gene sequence: CDR1 SGDLS, CDR2 YYNGEE. The DNA for the CDR3 is TGTGCCAGCAGCGAGGGACTAGCGGGGCCCATCTACAATGAGCAGTTCTTC. Amino acid sequence: CASSEGLAGPIYNEQFF.

The chain uses TRBV7-9 and TRBJ1-2; D is uncertain. This CDR3 is built from 12 residues. Germline V gene sequence: CDR1 SEHNR, CDR2 FQNEAQ (reference sequence). The ends were cut back, 1 base at V and 7 bases at J, with 7 bases in the middle. The CDR3 DNA follows: TGTGCCAGCAGCTTAGAAACACTTGGCTACACCTTC. Its translation: CASSLETLGYTF.

This clonotype has a handful of counts. The V and J genes are TRBV5-1 and TRBJ1-3; D gene uncertain. This CDR3 has 17 residues. V was cut by 0 bases and J by 4 bases, with 17 bases left in between. CDR1 SGHRS and CDR2 YFSETQ come from the germline V gene. The CDR3 loop is CASSLVPLSLAGNTIYF. The DNA for the CDR3 is TGCGCCAGCAGCTTGGTGCCCCTCAGTTTAGCGGGAAACACCATATATTTT.

This clonotype was observed a handful of times. The chain employs TRBV5-1 and TRBJ2-1, with a possible D match to TRBD1 (6 bases). Germline-derived CDR1 and CDR2 are SGHRS and YFSETQ. V was pared by 3 bases and J by 10 bases, with 14 bases between. The CDR3 sequence is 13 residues long. The CDR3 coding sequence is TGCGCCAGCAGCTCGATCGTGGGGGCAGAGCAGTTCTTC. As protein: CASSSIVGAEQFF.

This chain connects TRBV18 to TRBJ2-5; D may be TRBD1 (6 bases). Germline V gives CDR1 KGHSH, CDR2 LQKENI. Trimming shortened V by 5 bases and J by 2 bases, and 9 bases separated the two germline ends. This CDR3 comprises 13 residues. CDR3 amino acids: CASSGGQQETQYF. As DNA, the CDR3 is TGTGCCAGCTCAGGAGGACAGCAAGAGACCCAGTACTTC. Full variable domain (remainder filled in from reference TRBV18 and TRBJ2-5): NAGVMQNPRHLVRRRGQEARLRCSPMKGHSHVYWYRQLPEEGLKFMVYLQKENIIDESGMPKERFSAEFPKEGPSILRIQQVVRGDSAAYFCASSGGQQETQYFGPGTRLLVL.

This clonotype was detected ten times or more. The rearrangement links TRBV5-4 to TRBJ2-1, with 11 bases matching TRBD2. Germline CDR1 reads SGHNT; CDR2 reads YYREEE (reference sequence). The CDR3 is 16 amino acids. Trimming at V came to 4 bases and at J to 8 bases, leaving 11 bases not matched to a gene. The CDR3 loop reads CASSPILAGGQDEQFF. DNA for the CDR3: TGTGCCAGCAGCCCTATATTAGCGGGGGGGCAGGATGAGCAGTTCTTC.

This clonotype turned up a few times. This CDR3 reads CASSEGGTGKNIQYF. The DNA of the CDR3 is TGTGCCAGCAGTGAGGGTGGGACAGGGAAAAACATTCAGTACTTC. V is TRBV25-1 and J is TRBJ2-4; TRBD1 matches at 9 bases. CDR1 MGHDK and CDR2 SYGVNS come from the germline V gene. J lost 4 bases, V lost 3 bases, and 4 bases had no gene match. This CDR3 is 15 amino acids long.

This clonotype has only a few counts. The chain employs TRBV30 and TRBJ2-3; perhaps TRBD1 as D (5 bases). From germline, CDR1 is GTSNPN and CDR2 SVGIG (reference sequence). The CDR3 contains 15 residues. V was pared by 0 bases and J by 2 bases, with 12 bases between. The DNA of the CDR3 is TGTGCCTGGAGTGTAGCCAGGGCCTTCACAGATACGCAGTATTTT. As protein: CAWSVARAFTDTQYF.

The chain employs TRBV7-9 and TRBJ2-1; maybe TRBD1 (6 bases). This CDR3 spans 14 amino acids. Trimming shortened V by 5 bases and J by 6 bases, and 14 bases separated the two germline ends. Germline CDR1 and CDR2: SEHNR and FQNEAQ (reference sequence). The CDR3 sequence is CASSRQVLSNEQFF. Written as DNA, the CDR3 is TGTGCCAGCAGCAGACAGGTTCTCAGCAATGAGCAGTTCTTC.

This clonotype was counted only a few times. V and J are TRBV6-4 and TRBJ2-1, with 10 bases lining up with TRBD1. After removal of 9 bases from V and 7 bases from J, the junction contained 3 bases not matched to a gene. The CDR3 extends over 12 amino acids. Per the germline V gene, CDR1 is MRHNA and CDR2 is SNTAGT. This chain's CDR3 is CASDRGRNEQFF. The CDR3 nucleotides read TGTGCCAGTGACAGGGGGCGGAATGAGCAGTTCTTC.

V gene TRBV12-3 or TRBV12-4 combines with J gene TRBJ1-4; D not resolved. CDR3 length: 14 residues. The V end was cut by 3 bases, the J end by 3 bases, with 8 bases between. The CDR3 region is CASSFVTANEKLFF. DNA for the CDR3: TGTGCCAGCAGTTTTGTTACTGCTAATGAAAAACTGTTTTTT.